These T cell receptor beta chains were read from a single sample in a study of shared clonotypes between healthy human individuals. The table came from immunoSEQ multiplex PCR; TCRdb's copy has only in-frame clones and leaves some out. The repertoire includes millions of clones, roughly nine tenths of them detected once, and around 0.14% sits in the top ten. The sample consisted of naive CD4+ T cells sorted from blood. The receptors were sampled from a man aged 18 to 29 in good health. Both conserved end residues are part of each CDR3. The D gene is left open where the match is weak. Clone size is given for some rows only: seen once, a few or many times, or a class if the clone is expanded.

TRBJ2-3 NA NA TRBV11-2 CASSTLRGLSTDTQYF TGTGCCAGCAGCACCCTTCGGGGCCTTAGCACAGATACGCAGTATTTT
TRBJ1-5 once NA TRBV15 CATSLGPDQPQHF TGTGCCACCAGCCTCGGTCCGGATCAGCCCCAGCATTTT
TRBJ2-5 NA NA TRBV5-5 CASSLAMSGYETQYF TGTGCCAGCAGCTTGGCGATGTCAGGGTACGAGACCCAGTACTTC
TRBJ2-7 few TRBD1 TRBV28 CASSLRQGLYF TGTGCCAGCAGTCTGAGACAGGGATTGTACTTC
TRBJ1-6 NA NA TRBV6-5 CASSYGRTSPLHF TGTGCCAGCAGTTACGGGCGGACTTCACCCCTCCACTTT
TRBJ2-2 NA TRBD2 TRBV11-2 CASSLPSGRTGELFF TGTGCCAGCAGCTTACCTAGCGGGAGGACCGGGGAGCTGTTTTTT
TRBJ2-2 few TRBD2 TRBV18 CASSPGTSGAGELFF TGTGCCAGCTCACCAGGGACTAGCGGGGCCGGGGAGCTGTTTTTT
TRBJ2-1 NA NA TRBV30 CAWSVQGLPKNEQFF TGTGCCTGGAGTGTACAAGGACTACCGAAGAATGAGCAGTTCTTC
TRBJ2-7 NA TRBD1 TRBV6-6 CASRLGTGGYWQYF TGTGCCAGCAGACTCGGGACAGGGGGTTATTGGCAGTACTTC
TRBJ1-3 once NA TRBV10-1 CASSSQAGNTIYF TGCGCCAGCAGTTCTCAAGCTGGAAACACCATATATTTT
TRBJ1-2 NA NA TRBV4-1 CASSQVGVYGYTF TGCGCCAGCAGCCAAGTTGGAGTTTATGGCTACACCTTC
TRBJ2-3 once NA TRBV29-1 CSVDSGTDTQYF TGCAGCGTTGATTCTGGCACAGATACGCAGTATTTT
TRBJ2-3 NA TRBD2 TRBV7-3 CASSSGLASADTQYF TGTGCCAGCAGCTCAGGACTAGCGTCGGCAGATACGCAGTATTTT
TRBJ2-7 NA NA TRBV15 CATSRGRGFYEQYF TGTGCCACCAGCAGAGGGAGGGGGTTTTACGAGCAGTACTTC
TRBJ2-5 NA NA TRBV11-1 CASSHEGLVETQYF TGTGCCAGCAGCCACGAGGGGTTGGTAGAGACCCAGTACTTC
TRBJ2-3 NA NA TRBV7-9 CASSLASGTDTQYF TGTGCCAGCAGCTTAGCTAGTGGCACAGATACGCAGTATTTT
TRBJ2-5 NA NA TRBV28 CASSRPLRGGETQYF TGTGCCAGCAGTAGGCCACTAAGGGGCGGAGAGACCCAGTACTTC
TRBJ2-5 NA TRBD1 TRBV29-1 CSVEDRGQETQYF TGCAGCGTAGAGGACAGGGGCCAAGAGACCCAGTACTTC
TRBJ2-1 NA TRBD2 TRBV27 CASSYRTSGSYNEQFF TGTGCCAGCAGTTATCGGACTAGCGGCTCCTACAATGAGCAGTTCTTC
TRBJ1-1 NA NA TRBV19 CASSTYAGDETEAFF TGTGCCAGTAGTACGTATGCAGGTGACGAGACTGAAGCTTTCTTT
TRBJ1-3 NA NA TRBV27 CASSPLASGNTIYF TGTGCCAGCAGTCCCCTGGCCTCTGGAAACACCATATATTTT
TRBJ1-1 NA NA TRBV11-2 CASSLVGGDLNTEAFF TGTGCCAGCAGCTTAGTCGGAGGGGACCTTAACACTGAAGCTTTCTTT
TRBJ1-2 NA TRBD1 TRBV7-2 CASSPWGQSNYGYTF TGTGCCAGCAGCCCGTGGGGACAGTCTAACTATGGCTACACCTTC
TRBJ2-5 NA NA TRBV5-1 CASSLVGEETQYF TGCGCCAGCAGCTTGGTGGGGGAGGAGACCCAGTACTTC
TRBJ2-7 NA TRBD2 TRBV4-3 CASSQDWATSGRVSYEQYF TGCGCCAGCAGCCAAGATTGGGCGACTAGCGGGAGAGTTAGCTACGAGCAGTACTTC
TRBJ2-1 NA TRBD2 TRBV10-3 CAISGPGGGSYNEQFF TGTGCCATCAGTGGGCCCGGCGGGGGGTCCTACAATGAGCAGTTCTTC
TRBJ2-1 NA TRBD2 TRBV18 CASSPVASGGAGEQFF TGTGCCAGCTCACCGGTTGCTAGCGGGGGGGCCGGTGAGCAGTTCTTC
TRBJ2-7 NA NA TRBV11-2 CASSLDLRTYEQYF TGTGCCAGCAGCTTAGATTTGCGGACCTACGAGCAGTACTTC
TRBJ2-6 NA NA TRBV6-1 CASSRGSGANVLTF TGTGCCAGCAGTAGGGGTAGTGGGGCCAACGTCCTGACTTTC
TRBJ2-7 NA NA TRBV4-1 CASSQEPGGLWKSEQYF TGCGCCAGCAGCCAAGAGCCTGGCGGGCTTTGGAAGAGTGAGCAGTACTTC
TRBJ1-5 NA NA TRBV1 CTSCLQEDSNQPQHF TGCACCAGCTGTTTACAGGAGGATAGCAATCAGCCCCAGCATTTT
TRBJ2-5 NA NA TRBV5-6 CASSSSLENQETQYF TGTGCCAGCAGCTCCTCACTAGAGAACCAAGAGACCCAGTACTTC
TRBJ1-2 NA TRBD1 TRBV2 CASSRSGQGFPQTYGYTF TGTGCCAGCAGTCGCTCCGGACAGGGGTTTCCGCAGACCTATGGCTACACCTTC
TRBJ1-6 few NA TRBV2 CASTSDRLRSPLHF TGTGCCAGCACTTCTGACAGATTGCGGTCACCCCTCCACTTT
TRBJ1-2 once TRBD1 TRBV10-3 CAISGQGADYGYTF TGTGCCATCAGCGGACAGGGGGCTGACTATGGCTACACCTTC
TRBJ2-3 NA TRBD2 TRBV4-2 CASSTRLAGPYTDTQYF TGTGCCAGCAGCACCCGGCTAGCGGGGCCCTACACAGATACGCAGTATTTT
TRBJ1-5 NA NA TRBV11-2 CASSLGVSNQPQHF TGTGCCAGCAGCTTGGGTGTAAGCAATCAGCCCCAGCATTTT
TRBJ2-5 NA TRBD2 TRBV7-9 CASSLFGGSGETQYF TGTGCCAGCAGCTTATTTGGCGGGAGTGGAGAGACCCAGTACTTC
TRBJ2-2 NA TRBD1 TRBV6-4 CASKGQGASGELFF TGTGCCAGCAAGGGACAGGGGGCATCCGGGGAGCTGTTTTTT
TRBJ2-1 NA NA TRBV11-3 CASSLDMSNEQFF TGTGCCAGCAGCTTAGACATGTCCAATGAGCAGTTCTTC
TRBJ2-3 NA TRBD2 TRBV6-1 CASSGTSGRADTQYF TGTGCCAGCAGTGGGACTAGCGGGAGGGCGGATACGCAGTATTTT
TRBJ1-3 NA NA TRBV5-1 CASSLLPTGTVPPSGNTIYF TGCGCCAGCAGCTTGTTGCCGACAGGAACAGTCCCTCCCTCTGGAAACACCATATATTTT
TRBJ2-5 NA NA TRBV7-2 CASSSPGGIQYF TGTGCCAGCAGCTCCCCTGGAGGCATACAGTACTTC
TRBJ2-7 NA TRBD2 TRBV5-1 CASSFQRGSSYEQYF TGCGCCAGCAGCTTTCAGCGGGGTAGCTCCTACGAGCAGTACTTC
TRBJ2-3 NA TRBD1 TRBV5-1 CASSDDRVGTDTQYF TGCGCCAGCAGCGATGACAGGGTTGGCACAGATACGCAGTATTTT